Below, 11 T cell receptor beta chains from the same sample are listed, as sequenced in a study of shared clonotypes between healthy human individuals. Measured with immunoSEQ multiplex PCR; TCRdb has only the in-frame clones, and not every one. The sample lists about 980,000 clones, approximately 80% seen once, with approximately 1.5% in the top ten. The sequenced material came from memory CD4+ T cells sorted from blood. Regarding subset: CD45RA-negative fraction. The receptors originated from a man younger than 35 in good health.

The CDR3 DNA follows: TGTGCCAGTGGGGGTTCCTTCTATGGCTACACCTTC. Amino acids: CASGGSFYGYTF. V usage is TRBV7-9 and J usage is TRBJ1-2; a possible D gene is TRBD1 (5 bases). There are 12 residues in the CDR3. Deletions cut 9 bases from V and 4 bases from J, with 12 bases between. Germline-derived CDR1 and CDR2 are SEHNR and FQNEAQ (reference sequence).

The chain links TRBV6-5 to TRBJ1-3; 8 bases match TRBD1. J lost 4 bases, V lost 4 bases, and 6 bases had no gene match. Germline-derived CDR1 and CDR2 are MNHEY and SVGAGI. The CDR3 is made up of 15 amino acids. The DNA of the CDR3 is TGTGCCAGCAGTTTCGGACAGGGAGCCGGAAACACCATATATTTT. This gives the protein CASSFGQGAGNTIYF.

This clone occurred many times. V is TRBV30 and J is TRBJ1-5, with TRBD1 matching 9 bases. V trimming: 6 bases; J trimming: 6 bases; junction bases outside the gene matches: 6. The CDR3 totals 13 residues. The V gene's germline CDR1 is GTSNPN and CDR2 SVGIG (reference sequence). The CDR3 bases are TGTGCCTGTTCACAGGGGGCGGGTCAGCCCCAGCATTTT. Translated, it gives CACSQGAGQPQHF.

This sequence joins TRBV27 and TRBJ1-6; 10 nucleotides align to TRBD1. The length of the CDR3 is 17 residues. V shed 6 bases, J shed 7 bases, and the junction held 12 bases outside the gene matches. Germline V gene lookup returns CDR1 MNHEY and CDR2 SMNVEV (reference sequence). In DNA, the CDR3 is TGTGCCAGCAGCTCTTTCGTGGGACAGGGGAGGAATTCACCCCTCCACTTT. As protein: CASSSFVGQGRNSPLHF.

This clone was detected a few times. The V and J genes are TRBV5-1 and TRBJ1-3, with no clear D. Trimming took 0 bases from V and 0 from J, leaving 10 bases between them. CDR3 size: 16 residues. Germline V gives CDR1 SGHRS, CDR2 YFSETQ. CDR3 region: CASSLVGSSSGNTIYF. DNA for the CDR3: TGCGCCAGCAGCTTGGTCGGCTCCTCCTCTGGAAACACCATATATTTT.

The CDR3 protein is CASSLQGRNSDTQYF. The CDR3 DNA follows: TGTGCCAGCAGCTTGCAAGGGAGGAATTCCGATACGCAGTATTTT. This chain joins TRBV5-6 and TRBJ2-3; TRBD2 is a possible D gene (6 bases). This CDR3 has 15 residues. The V end lost 1 base, the J end lost 6 bases, and 15 bases lay between the germline ends. In germline, CDR1 is SGHDT, CDR2 YYEEEE.

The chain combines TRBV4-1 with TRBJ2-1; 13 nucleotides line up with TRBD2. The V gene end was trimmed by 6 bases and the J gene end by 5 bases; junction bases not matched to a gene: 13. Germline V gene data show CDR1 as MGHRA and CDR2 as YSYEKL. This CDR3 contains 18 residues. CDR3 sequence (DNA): TGCGCCAGCAGGGAGCCTACCCGGGGACTAGCGGGAAACAATGAGCAGTTCTTC. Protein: CASREPTRGLAGNNEQFF.

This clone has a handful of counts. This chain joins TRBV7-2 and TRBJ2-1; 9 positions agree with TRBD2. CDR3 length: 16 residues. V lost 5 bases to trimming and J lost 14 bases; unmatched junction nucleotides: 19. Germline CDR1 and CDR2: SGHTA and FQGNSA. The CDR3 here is CASSPRVAGDRSGEFF. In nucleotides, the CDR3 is TGTGCCAGCAGCCCGAGGGTAGCGGGGGACAGAAGCGGAGAGTTCTTC.

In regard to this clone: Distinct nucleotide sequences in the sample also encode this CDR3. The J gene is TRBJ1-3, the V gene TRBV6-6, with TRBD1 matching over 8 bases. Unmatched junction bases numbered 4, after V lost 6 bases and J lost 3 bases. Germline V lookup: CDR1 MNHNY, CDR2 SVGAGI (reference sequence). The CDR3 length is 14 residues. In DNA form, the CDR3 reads TGTGCCAGCAGAGATACAGGGGGTGGAAACACCATATATTTT. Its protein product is CASRDTGGGNTIYF.

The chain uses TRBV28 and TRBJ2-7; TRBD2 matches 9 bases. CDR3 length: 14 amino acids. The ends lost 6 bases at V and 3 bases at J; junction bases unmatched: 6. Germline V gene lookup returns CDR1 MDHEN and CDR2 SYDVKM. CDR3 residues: CASSPGLAYYEQYF. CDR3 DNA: TGTGCCAGCAGCCCGGGACTAGCTTACTACGAGCAGTACTTC.

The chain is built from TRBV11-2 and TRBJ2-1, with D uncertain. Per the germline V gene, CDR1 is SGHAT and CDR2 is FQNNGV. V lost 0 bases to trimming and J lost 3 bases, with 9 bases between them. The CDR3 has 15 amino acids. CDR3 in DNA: TGTGCCAGCAGCTTAGATGGCCTGGGCTACAATGAGCAGTTCTTC. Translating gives CASSLDGLGYNEQFF.